The next 7 T cell receptor beta chains were all read from a single sample in a study of T cell changes during pregnancy in multiple sclerosis. The protocol was immunoSEQ multiplex PCR, while the TCRdb copy is restricted to in-frame clones and leaves out a portion. This table holds about 30,000 clones, 90% to 95% found once. This material consisted of CD4+ T cells from peripheral blood mononuclear cells, taken after pregnancy. The receptor source for this set is a female donor with multiple sclerosis, enrolled in a pregnancy study.

This chain links TRBV6-5 with TRBJ1-3; 7 nucleotides align to TRBD1. CDR1 and CDR2 from the germline V gene are MNHEY and SVGAGI. The V segment lost 6 bases and the J segment 1 base; nucleotides outside the gene matches: 6. The CDR3 loop spans 15 amino acids. CDR3 amino acids: CASRFTGASGNTIYF. The DNA of the CDR3 is TGTGCCAGCAGATTCACAGGGGCTTCTGGAAACACCATATATTTT.

J is TRBJ2-4 and V is TRBV5-6; possibly TRBD2 for D (6 bases). V was pared by 3 bases and J by 5 bases, with 18 bases between. Germline V gene sequence: CDR1 SGHDT, CDR2 YYEEEE. The CDR3 has 16 amino acids. CDR3 sequence reads: CASSYFPGGEENIQYF. The DNA of the CDR3 is TGTGCCAGCAGCTATTTCCCCGGGGGAGAGGAAAACATTCAGTACTTC.

This chain uses TRBV27 with TRBJ1-4; D is unclear. Germline values: CDR1 MNHEY, CDR2 SMNVEV (reference sequence). The V end was cut by 1 base, the J end by 5 bases, with 14 bases between. There are 16 residues in the CDR3. The CDR3 sequence is CASSLYDGGGNEKLFF. Here the CDR3 DNA reads TGTGCCAGCAGTTTATACGACGGAGGAGGAAATGAAAAACTGTTTTTT.

The V call is TRBV5-1, the J call TRBJ2-3; D is perhaps TRBD1 (6 bases). Germline CDR1 is SGHRS and CDR2 is YFSETQ. The V and J ends lost 0 bases and 2 bases respectively, with 19 bases between them. The CDR3 extends over 18 amino acids. The CDR3 reads CASSLVGPGTTVTDTQYF. CDR3 coding DNA: TGCGCCAGCAGCTTGGTCGGCCCCGGGACAACGGTCACAGATACGCAGTATTTT. The full variable domain, with the rest looked up from reference TRBV5-1 and TRBJ2-3, is KAGVTQTPRYLIKTRGQQVTLSCSPISGHRSVSWYQQTPGQGLQFLFEYFSETQRNKGNFPGRFSGRQFSNSRSEMNVSTLELGDSALYLCASSLVGPGTTVTDTQYFGPGTRLTVL.

The table lists this clone with a count of one. V and J are TRBV18 and TRBJ1-6, with 8 bases that match TRBD1. This CDR3 spans 15 amino acids. The V gene end was trimmed by 6 bases and the J gene end by 9 bases; junction bases not matched to a gene: 10. Germline V lookup: CDR1 KGHSH, CDR2 LQKENI. CDR3 amino acids: CASSRDTGGGSPLHF. The CDR3 DNA is TGTGCCAGCTCGCGCGATACAGGGGGTGGTTCACCCCTCCACTTT. The whole variable domain, remainder taken from reference TRBV18 and TRBJ1-6, is NAGVMQNPRHLVRRRGQEARLRCSPMKGHSHVYWYRQLPEEGLKFMVYLQKENIIDESGMPKERFSAEFPKEGPSILRIQQVVRGDSAAYFCASSRDTGGGSPLHFGNGTRLTVT.

The rearrangement uses TRBV14 and TRBJ1-1, with D unresolved. CDR3 length equals 15 residues. Trimming stripped 1 base from V and 8 bases from J, with 17 bases between. Germline loops: CDR1 SGHDN, CDR2 FVKESK. The chain's CDR3 is CASSQGVLWASEAFF. The CDR3 DNA is TGTGCCAGCAGCCAAGGGGTTTTATGGGCATCCGAAGCTTTCTTT. Full variable domain (missing parts from reference TRBV14 and TRBJ1-1): EAGVTQFPSHSVIEKGQTVTLRCDPISGHDNLYWYRRVMGKEIKFLLHFVKESKQDESGMPNNRFLAERTGGTYSTLKVQPAELEDSGVYFCASSQGVLWASEAFFGQGTRLTVV.

DNA for the CDR3: TGTGCCAGCAGCTCTAACCGGGGACAGGGGAAAGAGACCCAGTACTTC. Residues: CASSSNRGQGKETQYF. V usage is TRBV5-4 and J usage is TRBJ2-5, with TRBD1 matching 10 bases. Trimming removed 3 bases from V and 3 bases from J; junction bases left unmatched: 8. CDR1 and CDR2 from the germline V gene are SGHNT and YYREEE (reference sequence). This CDR3 spans 16 amino acids.